Listed here are 30 T cell receptor beta chains from one sample, sequenced in a study of beta chain features in type 1 diabetes. cDNA synthesis used the whole RNA isolate, giving expressed TCRB sequences. Measured with immunoSEQ multiplex PCR; TCRdb has only the in-frame clones, and not every one. Of around 16,000 clones listed, approximately 70% were seen once; the top ten hold around 0.79%. Their recognized antigens are unknown. General study results and limits: Significant though moderate, a shortening of TCRB CDR3s appeared in all four CD4+ subsets of Type 1 diabetes patients.

The sequenced sample was stem cell memory CD4+ T cells from blood. All receptors come from a man aged 25-45 years with type 1 diabetes.

The V and J genes are TRBV12-5 and TRBJ2-5; D possibly corresponds to TRBD2 (5 bases). The CDR3 extends over 17 amino acids. V dropped 0 bases and J dropped 5 bases, with 19 bases sitting between them. Germline V gene sequence: CDR1 LGHNT, CDR2 FRNRAP. The CDR3 coding sequence is TGTGCTAGTGGTTTGGTACTTGGGGTGGGGAGTGGGGAGACCCAGTACTTC. Its protein product is CASGLVLGVGSGETQYF.

Turning to this clone: Distinct nucleotide sequences in the sample also encode this CDR3. V and J are TRBV18 and TRBJ1-5, with 7 bases that match TRBD1. This CDR3 comprises 14 residues. With 4 bases clipped from V and 1 base from J, the junction kept 1 base outside the gene matches. CDR1 and CDR2 from the germline V gene are KGHSH and LQKENI. CDR3 region: CASSRQGSNQPQHF. The CDR3 nucleotides are TGTGCCAGCTCACGACAGGGAAGCAATCAGCCCCAGCATTTT. The variable domain in full, completed from reference TRBV18 and TRBJ1-5, reads NAGVMQNPRHLVRRRGQEARLRCSPMKGHSHVYWYRQLPEEGLKFMVYLQKENIIDESGMPKERFSAEFPKEGPSILRIQQVVRGDSAAYFCASSRQGSNQPQHFGDGTRLSIL.

This clone occurred a few times. The rearrangement uses TRBV18 and TRBJ2-3; D uncertain. The CDR3 is made up of 14 amino acids. CDR1 is KGHSH and CDR2 is LQKENI in the germline V gene. Trimming removed 3 bases at V and 0 bases at J, with 7 bases between. The CDR3 loop is CASSPTSSTDTQYF. The CDR3 DNA reads as TGTGCCAGCTCACCGACTTCCAGCACAGATACGCAGTATTTT.

In DNA, the CDR3 is TGTGCTAGTGTGCTTGACTGGAACACTGAAGCTTTCTTT. It translates to CASVLDWNTEAFF. The rearrangement joins TRBV12-5 to TRBJ1-1; D unresolved. V lost 7 bases and J lost 1, with 10 bases in between. From germline, CDR1 is LGHNT and CDR2 FRNRAP. The CDR3 totals 13 residues. Filled out from reference TRBV12-5 and TRBJ1-1, the complete variable domain reads DARVTQTPRHKVTEMGQEVTMRCQPILGHNTVFWYRQTMMQGLELLAYFRNRAPLDDSGMPKDRFSAEMPDATLATLKIQPSEPRDSAVYFCASVLDWNTEAFFGQGTRLTVV.

The V and J genes are TRBV7-2 and TRBJ1-5; 8 bases map to TRBD1. CDR3 size: 15 residues. V gave up 4 bases and J gave up 4 bases; unmatched junction bases: 6. CDR1 and CDR2 from the germline V gene are SGHTA and FQGNSA. The CDR3 DNA sequence: TGTGCCAGCAGCTACGACAGGGGCGGTAATCAGCCCCAGCATTTT. Its protein is CASSYDRGGNQPQHF.

CDR3 region: CASSLNPGNTGELFF. CDR3 nucleotide sequence: TGCGCCAGCAGCTTGAACCCAGGGAACACCGGGGAGCTGTTTTTT. V and J are TRBV5-1 and TRBJ2-2; D gene uncertain. Looked up from germline, CDR1 is SGHRS and CDR2 is YFSETQ. The CDR3 length is 15 residues. The V end lost 1 base, the J end lost 1 base, and 8 bases lay between the germline ends.

A single count supports this clone. The chain recombines TRBV28 with TRBJ2-7; possibly TRBD1 for D (6 bases). CDR1 and CDR2 (germline): MDHEN, SYDVKM. The CDR3 covers 15 residues. V lost 2 bases and J 2 bases, leaving 13 bases between the germline ends. The CDR3 DNA is TGTGCCAGCAGTTTAGGTGGGGGCGCAGCCTACGAGCAGTACTTC. Translating gives CASSLGGGAAYEQYF. Complete variable domain (other parts from reference TRBV28 and TRBJ2-7): DVKVTQSSRYLVKRTGEKVFLECVQDMDHENMFWYRQDPGLGLRLIYFSYDVKMKEKGDIPEGYSVSREKKERFSLILESASTNQTSMYLCASSLGGGAAYEQYFGPGTRLTVT.

V gene TRBV6-6 combines with J gene TRBJ1-3, with D possibly TRBD1 on 5 matching bases. The V gene lost 2 bases and the J gene lost 9 bases, with 5 bases spanning the gap. The CDR3 contains 11 residues. CDR1 is MNHNY and CDR2 is SVGAGI in the germline V gene (reference sequence). The CDR3 nucleotides read TGTGCCAGCAGTTACCAGGGCACCATATATTTT. Translated, it gives CASSYQGTIYF.

The chain combines TRBV5-6 with TRBJ1-2, with D possibly matching TRBD1 (6 bases). Trimming took 4 bases from V and 8 from J, leaving 12 bases between them. The CDR3 is made up of 12 amino acids. The germline V gene encodes CDR1 SGHDT and CDR2 YYEEEE. CDR3 nucleotide sequence: TGTGCCAGCAGCCGGGACATCCGCGGCTACACCTTC. As protein: CASSRDIRGYTF.

In its sample, this clone was seen a few times. V is TRBV29-1 and J is TRBJ2-5; TRBD1 matches at 7 bases. The DNA end lines up better with TRBJ2-7; the J call may be wrong. The CDR3 contains 14 residues. Germline V lookup: CDR1 SQVTM, CDR2 ANQGSEA. The CDR3 loop reads CSVEDLGQGVEQYF. The CDR3 nucleotides are TGCAGCGTTGAAGATCTAGGGCAGGGGGTCGAGCAGTACTTC.

The gene calls are TRBV2 and TRBJ2-3; TRBD2 is a possible D gene (5 bases). Trimming removed 3 bases from V and 5 bases from J, with 6 bases in between. CDR1 SNHLY and CDR2 FYNNEI come from the germline V gene. CDR3 size: 12 residues. CDR3 nucleotide sequence: TGTGCCAGCAGTGATCGGGGAGATACGCAGTATTTT. Translation gives CASSDRGDTQYF.

The genes are TRBV19 and TRBJ2-5; TRBD2 agrees at 8 bases. J was trimmed by 1 base and V by 1 base; bases with no gene match: 2. CDR3 size: 15 residues. CDR1 and CDR2 from the germline V gene are LNHDA and SQIVND (reference sequence). DNA for the CDR3: TGTGCCAGTAGTATAGGCAGCGGGGGCCAAGAGACCCAGTACTTC. Encoded protein: CASSIGSGGQETQYF.

The rearrangement joins TRBV7-2 to TRBJ1-2; no reliable D call. V lost 1 base to trimming and J lost 10 bases, with 7 bases between them. The V gene's germline CDR1 is SGHTA and CDR2 FQGNSA. The CDR3 has 11 residues. The CDR3 nucleotides are TGTGCCAGCAGCTTAGACCGCGTCTACACCTTC. Residues: CASSLDRVYTF.

The V gene is TRBV28, the J gene TRBJ1-4; perhaps TRBD1 as D (5 bases). From germline, CDR1 is MDHEN and CDR2 SYDVKM. V dropped 10 bases and J dropped 0 bases, with 12 bases sitting between them. CDR3 size: 14 residues. The CDR3 loop is CATSTGSTNEKLFF. CDR3 DNA: TGTGCCACCTCAACAGGCTCAACTAATGAAAAACTGTTTTTT.

This chain uses TRBV18 with TRBJ2-7; 7 nucleotides line up with TRBD1. This CDR3 comprises 14 residues. V was pared by 3 bases and J by 2 bases, with 4 bases of the junction left unmatched. CDR1 is KGHSH, CDR2 LQKENI, per germline. The CDR3 DNA reads as TGTGCCAGCTCACCTAATCAGGGGGCCTACGAGCAGTACTTC. It translates to CASSPNQGAYEQYF.

The chain couples TRBV5-4 to TRBJ2-7; D might be TRBD2 (5 bases). The CDR3 runs to 13 residues. The V end lost 2 bases, the J end lost 6 bases, and 12 bases lay between the germline ends. Germline CDR1 SGHNT, CDR2 YYREEE (reference sequence). As DNA, the CDR3 is TGTGCCAGCAGCTTAAACGTAGGGAGCGAGCAGTACTTC. Translating gives CASSLNVGSEQYF.

V gene TRBV2 combines with J gene TRBJ2-5, with 7 bases aligning to TRBD2. The germline V gene has CDR1 SNHLY and CDR2 FYNNEI. The CDR3 totals 13 residues. J gave up 0 bases and V 8 bases, and 3 bases lay outside the gene matches. This CDR3 reads CASAGAYQETQYF. The CDR3 DNA follows: TGTGCCAGCGCGGGAGCGTACCAAGAGACCCAGTACTTC.

The chain employs TRBV18 and TRBJ2-3; a weak D match, TRBD1 (6 bases). The CDR3 consists of 17 residues. Trimming cost V 2 bases and J 8 bases, with 23 bases left between them. Germline V lookup: CDR1 KGHSH, CDR2 LQKENI. CDR3 DNA: TGTGCCAGCTCACCAACGACAGGCCCGGGTTGGTTGGGTACGCAGTATTTT. Its protein is CASSPTTGPGWLGTQYF.

The V and J genes are TRBV6-6 and TRBJ1-5; the D gene is possibly TRBD1 (5 bases). V dropped 2 bases and J dropped 6 bases, with 14 bases sitting between them. The V gene's germline CDR1 is MNHNY and CDR2 SVGAGI (reference sequence). This CDR3 spans 15 amino acids. The CDR3, as DNA: TGTGCCAGCAGTTACGGTACACAGGTGGGTCAGCCCCAGCATTTT. Its translation is CASSYGTQVGQPQHF.

The V and J genes are TRBV5-1 and TRBJ2-7; 7 bases match TRBD2. Per the germline V gene, CDR1 is SGHRS and CDR2 is YFSETQ. The CDR3 runs to 14 residues. The J segment lost 6 bases and the V segment lost 0 bases, leaving 6 bases of the junction unmatched. CDR3 coding DNA: TGCGCCAGCAGCTTGGGCCCCACGGGGGGCGAGCAGTACTTC. It specifies CASSLGPTGGEQYF.

Only a few counts were recorded for this clone. The gene calls are TRBV13 and TRBJ2-1, with 7 nucleotides matching TRBD1. The germline V gene has CDR1 PRHDT and CDR2 FYEKMQ (reference sequence). The J segment lost 2 bases and the V segment lost 5 bases, leaving 6 bases of the junction unmatched. The CDR3 has 15 amino acids. The CDR3 loop is CASSPWTGTYNEQFF. CDR3 coding DNA: TGTGCCAGCAGCCCGTGGACAGGCACCTACAATGAGCAGTTCTTC.

The chain carries TRBV2 and TRBJ1-5; weak D call: TRBD1 (5 bases). V gave up 7 bases and J gave up 4 bases, with 17 bases separating them. Germline CDR1 reads SNHLY; CDR2 reads FYNNEI. The length of the CDR3 is 15 residues. CDR3 sequence (DNA): TGTGCCAGCACCGGGCTCGGGGGAAGGAATCAGCCCCAGCATTTT. Encoded protein: CASTGLGGRNQPQHF.

The V call is TRBV11-2, the J call TRBJ1-6, with D unclear. V was shortened by 3 bases and J by 0 bases, with 9 bases between the two germline ends. Looked up from germline, CDR1 is SGHAT and CDR2 is FQNNGV. The CDR3 totals 16 residues. The CDR3 sequence: CASSLRLSSYNSPLHF. The CDR3 DNA sequence: TGTGCCAGCAGCTTGAGACTAAGCTCCTATAATTCACCCCTCCACTTT.

The chain links TRBV29-1 to TRBJ1-4; the D gene is possibly TRBD1 (5 bases). The CDR3 contains 14 residues. Germline V gene sequence: CDR1 SQVTM, CDR2 ANQGSEA. Trimming stripped 5 bases from V and 8 bases from J, with 18 bases between. The CDR3 DNA sequence: TGCAGCGTTTCCCTTGGCAGGGCTGAGGAAAAACTGTTTTTT. Amino acid sequence: CSVSLGRAEEKLFF.

The sample holds one count of this clone. The gene calls are TRBV28 and TRBJ1-2; 7 nucleotides line up with TRBD1. V lost 6 bases and J lost 2; bases outside the gene matches: 3. The CDR3 has 13 amino acids. Per germline, CDR1 MDHEN and CDR2 SYDVKM. The CDR3 loop is CASSPGQNYGYTF. CDR3 DNA: TGTGCCAGCAGCCCGGGACAGAACTATGGCTACACCTTC.

V gene TRBV7-2 combines with J gene TRBJ2-5, with 9 bases that match TRBD2. Looked up from germline, CDR1 is SGHTA and CDR2 is FQGNSA. With V trimmed by 5 bases and J by 6 bases, 10 bases remained unmatched. There are 15 residues in the CDR3. CDR3 nucleotide sequence: TGTGCCAGCAGCCCCTTAGCGGGGGTGGAGAAGACCCAGTACTTC. It translates to CASSPLAGVEKTQYF.

The V call is TRBV25-1, the J call TRBJ2-5, with TRBD1 identical over 8 bases. Per the germline V gene, CDR1 is MGHDK and CDR2 is SYGVNS. J gave up 1 base and V 6 bases, and 1 base lay outside the gene matches. The CDR3 contains 13 residues. The CDR3 loop is CASRGQAQETQYF. CDR3 bases: TGTGCCAGCAGGGGACAGGCCCAAGAGACCCAGTACTTC.

The chain has TRBV25-1 and TRBJ1-4; tentatively, D is TRBD1 (6 bases). The CDR3 length is 16 residues. The germline CDR1 and CDR2 sequences are MGHDK and SYGVNS. V gave up 0 bases and J gave up 6 bases, with 14 bases separating them. The CDR3 DNA follows: TGTGCCAGCAGTGAATATAGGTCAGGGGTAGATGAAAAACTGTTTTTT. This gives the protein CASSEYRSGVDEKLFF.

The chain combines TRBV6-1 with TRBJ2-1; TRBD1 might be the D (6 bases). V lost 0 bases and J lost 4, with 10 bases in between. CDR1 and CDR2 (germline): MNHNS, SASEGT. There are 15 residues in the CDR3. The CDR3 sequence: CASSEARQVYNEQFF. The DNA of the CDR3 is TGTGCCAGCAGTGAAGCCAGACAGGTGTACAATGAGCAGTTCTTC.

The gene calls are TRBV30 and TRBJ2-3; 9 nucleotides match TRBD1. Germline loops: CDR1 GTSNPN, CDR2 SVGIG (reference sequence). The CDR3 length is 15 residues. The V segment lost 2 bases and the J segment 4 bases; nucleotides outside the gene matches: 7. Here the CDR3 DNA reads TGTGCCTGGAGTCCTGGGACAGGGTGGGCAGATACGCAGTATTTT. Translated, it gives CAWSPGTGWADTQYF. Drawing the rest from reference TRBV30 and TRBJ2-3, the complete variable domain is SQTIHQWPATLVQPVGSPLSLECTVEGTSNPNLYWYRQAAGRGLQLLFYSVGIGQISSEVPQNLSASRPQDRQFILSSKKLLLSDSGFYLCAWSPGTGWADTQYFGPGTRLTVL.